The entry that follows covers one T cell receptor beta chain sequence. Its antigen is not known. TCR beta cDNA libraries included unique molecular identifiers. The source material, roughly 0.9 to 11 million T cells, gave rise to about 460,000 cDNA molecules. From the PCR reads, TCRdb called clonotypes with MiXCR, one entry per CDR3 protein. The sample lists approximately 660,000 distinct CDR3 sequences; roughly three fifths were seen once. These data originate in a study of post-analysis software for immune sequencing data. Overall study: Recorded subtypes: relapsing-remitting, secondary progressive, progressive-relapsing; some patients unannotated.

The CDR3 is 14 residues long. The V end lost 0 bases, the J end lost 8 bases, and 16 bases lay between the germline ends. Germline V gene data show CDR1 as DFQATT and CDR2 as SNEGSKA (reference sequence). General study points: Relative to controls, patients with multiple sclerosis showed significantly lower normalized Chao1 diversity. There were five TRBV segments more frequent in patients than controls, and TRBV5-6, TRBV5-1 and TRBV20-1 were among them.

The sequenced sample consisted of blood. The chain couples TRBV20-1 to TRBJ1-2, with no clear D. This receptor was obtained from a girl aged 2 to 10 with multiple sclerosis. The DNA for the CDR3 is TGCAGTGCTAGAGATATCCAGCATGGCGAGGGCTACACCTTC. Its protein is CSARDIQHGEGYTF.